One T cell receptor (beta chain) is described in this entry. Its antigen is as yet unknown. This specimen belongs to a study of chemoradiotherapy in HPV16-positive cancers. This CDR3 is built from 17 residues. CDR1 SGHRS and CDR2 YFSETQ come from the germline V gene. V gave up 4 bases and J gave up 1 base; unmatched junction bases: 10. Clones were read by immunoSEQ multiplex PCR, and TCRdb kept only the in-frame ones, dropping some. The data show tens of thousands of clones, roughly 93% seen once. Findings and limits, study-wide: Functional assays defining HPV-specific T cells used only a couple of HPV16-positive patients. In HPV16-positive patients, HPV-responsive T-cell expansion tracked better recurrence-free survival. Candidate HPV-specific clones and E7-related TCR motifs grew in tumor during treatment.

The sample was blood, taken from a patient who underwent chemoradiotherapy. The chain is built from TRBV5-1 and TRBJ2-2, with TRBD1 identical over 7 bases. The receptor comes from a human donor with HPV-associated anogenital cancer. The CDR3 region is CASSPGAGTENTGELFF. The CDR3 region has the DNA TGCGCCAGCAGCCCCGGGGCCGGGACAGAGAACACCGGGGAGCTGTTTTTT.